The rows below give T cell receptor beta chains drawn from one sample of a study of human T cells and chemical hapten exposure. TCRdb re-called the RACE reads with MiXCR, one entry per CDR3 protein. The table has nearly 350,000 distinct CDR3 sequences, around 7% seen once. This sample comprised whole blood, obtained in connection with sensitization to the hapten diphenylcyclopropenone (DPC). The receptor source for this set is a young woman with alopecia areata. Some clones in this sample may be carry-over from other donors' samples. CDR3s leave out the opening cysteine and the closing phenylalanine or tryptophan. Clone size is shown for a subset of rows, as once, few, many or a class of expanded clone.

TRBV7-3	few	TRBJ2-3	ASSPRTGFSDTQY
TRBV6-5	many	TRBJ2-5	ASSWGTSLSGQETQY
TRBV6-2/TRBV6-3	NA	TRBJ1-6	ASNPRPYHSPLH
TRBV6-5	NA	TRBJ1-4	ASSYSRGRSTNEKLF
TRBV12-3/TRBV12-4	once	TRBJ2-1	ASSSRQGFSNEQF
TRBV7-9	NA	TRBJ1-4	ASSSSTNEKLF
TRBV7-2	NA	TRBJ2-5	ASSLSLIRGETQY
TRBV5-5	few	TRBJ1-4	ASSFGGTNEKLF
TRBV18	NA	TRBJ1-1	ASSPQAGLSLNTEAF
TRBV6-5	NA	TRBJ1-6	ASSYYTGQGRASPLH
TRBV6-2/TRBV6-3	NA	TRBJ2-2	ASSPFRDRDNTGELF
TRBV28	NA	TRBJ1-1	ASSIQGFYEAF
TRBV10-1	many	TRBJ2-3	AILVMSGDTQY
TRBV9	many	TRBJ2-6	ASSVLSGESNVLT
TRBV7-9	NA	TRBJ1-3	ASSFGGENSGNTIY
TRBV27	NA	TRBJ2-1	ASSSLDNEQF
TRBV6-5	many	TRBJ2-5	ASKVGGSPETQY
TRBV7-9	few	TRBJ1-2	ASSRTDRVNYGYT
TRBV5-4	many	TRBJ2-2	ASSPNPGTQTGELF
TRBV5-1	many	TRBJ2-3	ASSLMTGVASTDTQY
TRBV7-3	many	TRBJ2-7	ASSYQYEQY
TRBV7-2	many	TRBJ1-2	ASSPDSSYGYT
TRBV7-3	few	TRBJ1-2	ASSSGKAAKGADGYT
TRBV12-3/TRBV12-4	many	TRBJ2-5	ASSSTGTETQY
TRBV7-2	few	TRBJ1-1	ASSLVGAMNTEAF
TRBV12-5	few	TRBJ1-5	ASGRKSQPQH
TRBV7-9	few	TRBJ1-2	ASSPVEAFNTYGYT
TRBV12-3/TRBV12-4	many	TRBJ1-1	ASSFQDRDTEAF
TRBV9	NA	TRBJ2-3	ASSGTGHSTDTQY
TRBV18	many	TRBJ2-1	ASSLTTPNEQF